This T cell receptor (beta chain) was captured in a study of CD8+ T cells in alopecia areata. Only a few counts were recorded for this clone. Extracted from the samples, RNA was reverse transcribed into cDNA to serve as the sequencing template. TCRdb keeps only in-frame clones here, not all; method: immunoSEQ multiplex PCR. The sample lists 150,000 to 200,000 clones, 50% to 75% seen once, with approximately 15% in the top ten. Between the trimmed V and J ends, which lost 2 bases and 2 bases, there was a span of 12 bases. The CDR3 contains 14 residues. The V gene's germline CDR1 is SQVTM and CDR2 ANQGSEA.

The specimen comprised CD4+ T cells sorted from blood, sampled at week 0. The chain recombines TRBV29-1 with TRBJ1-1; D ambiguous. The sequence derives from a human donor with alopecia areata. The CDR3 is CSVEHGTPNTEAFF. The CDR3 nucleotides read TGCAGCGTTGAACACGGTACCCCCAACACTGAAGCTTTCTTT.